Following are 17 T cell receptor beta chains from one sample sequenced in a study of response to subunit inactivated influenza vaccine. TCRdb reprocessed the RT-PCR reads with MiXCR, giving one entry per CDR3 protein. This sample has some 190,000 distinct CDR3 sequences; about an eighth occur once, and the top ten carry approximately 30%. The specimen comprised CD8+ T cells sorted from PBMCs, sampled 5 days after vaccination. The receptors here all came from a man aged 50 to 60 who received an inactivated influenza vaccine.

The chain uses TRBV3-1 and TRBJ1-1; D unclear. In germline, CDR1 is LGHDT, CDR2 YNNKEL (reference sequence). Trimming removed 4 bases at V and 0 bases at J, with 9 bases between. This CDR3 region has 14 residues. The CDR3 DNA sequence: TGTGCCAGCAGCCCTTCCGGGATGAACACTGAAGCTTTCTTT. It is translated as CASSPSGMNTEAFF.

This clonotype was recorded a few times. The V gene is TRBV16, the J gene TRBJ1-1, with D unclear. The V end was cut by 4 bases, the J end by 8 bases, with 17 bases between. The germline V gene encodes CDR1 KGHSY and CDR2 FQNENV. This CDR3 is built from 14 residues. The CDR3 DNA follows: TGTGCCAGCAGCCGCGTGGCCCTCACTTGGGAAGCTTTCTTT. Encoded protein: CASSRVALTWEAFF.

In its sample, this clonotype was seen many times. The rearrangement joins TRBV5-1 to TRBJ1-1; D is undetermined. This CDR3 region has 14 residues. The germline V gene encodes CDR1 SGHRS and CDR2 YFSETQ. V was shortened by 3 bases and J by 4 bases, with 13 bases between the two germline ends. CDR3 DNA sequence: TGCGCCAGCAGCTGGGCCGGATGGGGCACTGAAGCTTTCTTT. It specifies CASSWAGWGTEAFF.

This clonotype was found a few times. The junction and the germline gene differ at one end; a read error may be behind it. The chain employs TRBV28 and TRBJ1-2; 9 bases fit TRBD1. Germline V lookup: CDR1 MDHEN, CDR2 SYDVKM. This CDR3 is 17 amino acids long. CDR3 in amino acids: CASSLWTGAASNYGYTF. CDR3 DNA sequence: TGTGCCAGCAGCTTATGGACAGGGGCGGCCTCTAACTATGGCTACACCTTC.

This clonotype was recorded a few times. CDR3 in DNA: TGCGCCAGCAGCCAAGATATGGACCTTCTGGCGGATACGCAGTATTTT. It translates to CASSQDMDLLADTQYF. The chain recombines TRBV4-3 with TRBJ2-3, with D unclear. CDR3 length: 16 amino acids. The germline gives CDR1 LGHNA, CDR2 YSLEER. V lost 0 bases and J lost 6, with 16 bases in between.

This clonotype was detected only a few times. The chain has TRBV6-5 and TRBJ2-5, with 7 positions matching TRBD1. Germline lookup yields CDR1 MNHEY and CDR2 SVGAGI. CDR3 length equals 12 residues. J gave up 2 bases and V 8 bases, and 2 bases lay outside the gene matches. In DNA, the CDR3 is TGTGCCAGCGGGGACAGACAAGAGACCCAGTACTTC. Residues: CASGDRQETQYF.

This clonotype showed up many times. The rearrangement joins TRBV2 to TRBJ2-7; 9 positions match TRBD1. V gave up 2 bases and J gave up 4 bases; unmatched junction bases: 6. Germline-derived CDR1 and CDR2 are SNHLY and FYNNEI. This CDR3 is 15 amino acids long. In DNA form, the CDR3 reads TGTGCCAGCAGTGAATGGGACAGGGTAATATACGAGCAGTACTTC. The encoded protein is CASSEWDRVIYEQYF.

The chain uses TRBV27 and TRBJ2-1, with 9 bases aligning to TRBD1. The V gene end was trimmed by 6 bases and the J gene end by 7 bases; junction bases not matched to a gene: 4. Germline CDR1 reads MNHEY; CDR2 reads SMNVEV (reference sequence). This CDR3 spans 13 amino acids. The CDR3 DNA sequence: TGTGCCAGCAGCGGACAGGGGTGGAATGAGCAGTTCTTC. Encoded protein: CASSGQGWNEQFF.

This clonotype has only a few counts. The chain carries TRBV12-3 or TRBV12-4 and TRBJ2-7; 8 bases line up with TRBD1. This CDR3 is built from 17 residues. J gave up 0 bases and V 4 bases, and 11 bases lay outside the gene matches. CDR3 protein: CASSSLKQGGSSYEQYF. CDR3 in DNA: TGTGCCAGCAGTTCCCTCAAACAGGGGGGAAGCTCCTACGAGCAGTACTTC.

This clonotype was seen just once. Given a much more abundant clone one base away, this may be a read error. The CDR3 is CGVVSLERERVETQYF. DNA for the CDR3: TGCGGTGTCGTATCCCTGGAGCGGGAGCGGGTGGAGACCCAGTACTTC. V and J are TRBV20-1 and TRBJ2-5, with TRBD2 matching over 8 bases. The CDR3 loop spans 16 amino acids. The germline gives CDR1 DFQATT, CDR2 SNEGSKA (reference sequence).

This clonotype has only a few counts. This chain connects TRBV10-3 to TRBJ2-1; 7 bases agree with TRBD1. The CDR3 is 16 amino acids. The germline V gene encodes CDR1 ENHRY and CDR2 SYGVKD. The J segment lost 1 base and the V segment lost 4 bases, leaving 7 bases of the junction unmatched. The CDR3 spells CAISADRAESYNEQFF. The DNA for the CDR3 is TGTGCCATCAGTGCCGACAGGGCAGAGTCCTACAATGAGCAGTTCTTC.

This clonotype was seen ten or more times. This chain joins TRBV6-2 or TRBV6-3 and TRBJ2-7, with 8 bases identical to TRBD2. Germline V gene lookup returns CDR1 MNHEY and CDR2 SVGEGT. The CDR3 extends over 16 amino acids. V lost 6 bases and J lost 7; bases outside the gene matches: 17. The CDR3 sequence: CASSLSLRGGTGEQYF. CDR3 DNA: TGTGCCAGCAGCCTCTCCCTTCGGGGGGGAACCGGTGAGCAGTACTTC.

Turning to this clonotype: This may stem from a read error, because a much larger clone lies one nucleotide away. CDR3 sequence reads: CASSLEGREKNYEQHF. The CDR3 region has the DNA TGTGCCAGCAGCTTGGAGGGGCGGGAGAAAAACTACGAGCAGCACTTC. The chain carries TRBV5-6 and TRBJ2-7; TRBD2 agrees at 7 bases. The CDR3 runs 16 residues. Per germline, CDR1 SGHDT and CDR2 YYEEEE.

There are a few counts of this clonotype. The rearrangement links TRBV2 to TRBJ2-2; D unresolved. CDR1 SNHLY and CDR2 FYNNEI come from the germline V gene. V dropped 6 bases and J dropped 6 bases, with 11 bases sitting between them. This CDR3 region has 13 residues. The CDR3 coding sequence is TGTGCCAGCAGGATCCTCACAGCCGGGGAGCTGTTTTTT. This codes for CASRILTAGELFF. Supplemented by reference TRBV2 and TRBJ2-2, the full variable domain reads EPEVTQTPSHQVTQMGQEVILRCVPISNHLYFYWYRQILGQKVEFLVSFYNNEISEKSEIFDDQFSVERPDGSNFTLKIRSTKLEDSAMYFCASRILTAGELFFGEGSRLTVL.

This rearrangement joins TRBV4-3 to TRBJ2-7, with D perhaps matching TRBD2 (5 bases). Germline CDR1 and CDR2: LGHNA and YSLEER. The V end was cut by 4 bases, the J end by 2 bases, with 18 bases between. The CDR3 runs to 16 residues. The chain's CDR3 is CASSPGFGEPAYEQYF. The CDR3 nucleotides read TGCGCCAGCAGCCCTGGCTTCGGGGAACCGGCCTACGAGCAGTACTTC.

This clonotype was observed at least ten times. J is TRBJ2-1 and V is TRBV12-3 or TRBV12-4; 10 bases fit TRBD1. V lost 3 bases and J lost 15; bases outside the gene matches: 11. The CDR3 length is 14 residues. CDR3 in amino acids: CASSLDGTGEDLFF. The CDR3 bases are TGTGCCAGCAGTTTGGACGGGACAGGGGAGGATTTGTTCTTC.

This clonotype has just a few counts. The rearrangement joins TRBV10-3 to TRBJ2-7, with 8 nucleotides matching TRBD2. J gave up 2 bases and V 4 bases, and 10 bases lay outside the gene matches. Germline assignment: CDR1 ENHRY and CDR2 SYGVKD. The CDR3 is made up of 16 amino acids. The CDR3 nucleotides read TGTGCCATCAGTGCATCGACTAGCGACCTACCCTACGAGCAGTACTTC. It codes for CAISASTSDLPYEQYF.